This T cell receptor beta chain is from a study of blood T cell repertoires in COVID-19 (dated by TCRdb to 2018 to 2020). As for the study more broadly: Collaborator samples came from the United States, Italy and Spain and covered acute and convalescent phases of COVID-19. The prospective study material was composed of cDNA or gDNA derived from T cells, B-cell-depleted T cells, or PBMCs. Deeply sampled blood TCRbeta repertoires from subjects exposed to, actively infected with, or recovered from COVID-19 were included in the dataset. The repertoires were released in a freely available public database intended as a resource for research on the immune response to SARS-CoV-2. The samples were drawn from the first 160 participants of the ongoing ImmuneRACE study and from over 950 subjects provided by 6 global collaborators. The sample metadata nearly always contained a de-identified subject ID, COVID-19 status, age in years and sex. Where HLA class I and class II types were available, the types were taken from metadata supplied by the sample provider, not from assay-based typing. Overall results and qualifications from the work: The quantity of clinical and demographic metadata differed by source and by participant and was supplied without curation.

As regards this clone: Its antigen is currently not known. Per-base quality was not reported, and no clone a single base away is much larger than it.

The V end loses 3 bases and the J end loses 2 bases, and a stretch of 5 bases separates them. From the cysteine up to the phenylalanine, the CDR3 has a length of 13 residues. The kept DNA is CDR3 alone, 39 bases in frame from the first base. The collaborating institutions used their own protocols to collect whole blood in K2EDTA tubes. Collaborator samples were shipped for TCRbeta analysis as frozen whole blood, isolated PBMCs, or DNA extracted from either sample type. The immunoSEQ Assay, a bias-controlled multiplex PCR, was used to amplify TCRbeta CDR3 regions from genomic DNA. In the authors' own workflow: The number of nucleated cells in each sample was estimated from the amplification of reference gene primers within the assay. Sequence reads were collapsed and filtered to measure the absolute abundance of every unique TCRbeta CDR3 rearrangement. For each sample, productive Simpson clonality was calculated as the square root of Simpson's diversity index across productive rearrangements. Here the immuneACCESS table is served through TCRdb, limited to in-frame sequences with V and J called. Missing clones are a known gap in these copies; in checked studies unresolved V genes cover under half, and the rest lacks a known reason. D and trimming were read from the DNA, whereas the V and J calls and clone size are those reported in that table. This sample gives under 200,000 clones in total; roughly 86% of them show up just once. Around 3.5% of the sample goes to the ten largest clones.

Sample: peripheral blood. The rearranged segments are TRBV12-3 or TRBV12-4 and TRBJ1-3, with TRBD1 tentatively as D gene (5 bases match). This TCR was recovered from a man aged 70-80 years with acute or convalescent COVID-19. The DNA sequence reads TGTGCCAGCAGTTTGACAGCTGGAAACACCATATATTTT. This yields the protein CASSLTAGNTIYF.